This T cell receptor beta chain was sequenced during a study of molecular identifiers for immune sequencing clone quantification. In germline, CDR1 is SEHNR, CDR2 FQNEAQ (reference sequence). The CDR3 has 15 residues. V gave up 4 bases and J gave up 2 bases; unmatched junction bases: 5. TCRdb reprocessed the PCR reads via MiXCR and lists one record per CDR3 protein. The sample shows more than 9,000 distinct CDR3 sequences, 19% of them seen only once. By its share, this clonotype is medium-sized (0.01 to 0.1%). This chain connects TRBV7-9 to TRBJ2-7, with 10 nucleotides matching TRBD1. This TCR came from a human donor in good health. Some libraries in this study had Jurkat cell RNA spiked in. The material sequenced was naive CD8+ T cells from blood, with Jurkat cell RNA spiked in. Subset denoted: FACS-sorted CD8+CD4-CCR7+CD45RA+ naive T cells. The CDR3: CASSSGGQGAYEQYF. CDR3 in DNA: TGTGCCAGCAGCTCAGGAGGACAGGGGGCCTACGAGCAGTACTTC.